This T cell receptor beta chain was captured by sequencing in a study of vaccination and CD4 T cells after COVID-19 (dated by TCRdb to the early 2020s). In terms of the full investigation: Convalescent patients had a positive SARS-CoV-2 result on nasal swab PCR, and of these patients, some ten had mild disease and one had severe disease. Six males and four females were included in the convalescent cohort, with two Hispanic individuals, seven Caucasians, two Asians and one multiracial person represented. Participants got two doses of the Pfizer-BioNTech BNT162b2 vaccine (n=8) or two doses of the Moderna mRNA-1273 vaccine (n=2). Post-COVID blood samples from convalescent patients were collected a median of about 110 days after diagnosis, with a range of about 30 to 170 days. Post-vaccine blood samples were collected a median of 72 days after the second vaccine dose, ranging from about 14 to 241 days. Overlapping spike peptide pools from SARS-CoV-2 and from the common cold coronaviruses HCoV-NL63, HCoV-OC43 and HCoV-229E were used as culture stimuli. As controls, cultures received a CEFX viral epitope pool (the positive control), an HIV-1 Nef peptide pool (the negative control), or no peptide at all. The spike-specific CD4+ TCR repertoire was compared before and after mRNA vaccination in ten to eleven COVID-19 convalescent patients and a handful of infection-naive healthy vaccine recipients.

General study outcomes and caveats: The median number of SARS-CoV-2-reactive clonotypes rose from about 19 after infection to roughly 40 after vaccination, but the change was not significant. Relatively few convalescent patients were included in the study, and early timepoints after natural infection were not analyzed. In convalescent patients, a median around 86% of post-vaccine SARS-CoV-2-reactive clones were detected only after vaccination, suggesting vaccine-specific priming. Nearly all vaccine-specific clones in convalescent patients (304 of 307) were mono-reactive for SARS-CoV-2 spike rather than cross-reactive with common cold coronaviruses.

This clonotype has a single count. Its antigen target is currently unknown. One base away there is no much larger clone; base qualities are not given. One read alone is a weak basis. V and J lose 2 bases and 3 bases, and a span of 4 bases separates them. Reading the germline V gene gives CDR1 MNHNS and CDR2 SASEGT. The CDR3 spans 12 residues, from the cysteine through the phenylalanine. Only the CDR3 portion is preserved as DNA: 36 bases, with reading frame beginning at the first base. Sample treatment or condition, as interpreted from the label and publication: approximately 10-day PBMC culture with coronavirus spike peptide pools or control peptides (ViraFEST assay). The ViraFEST assay was used in the study, in which antigen-specific T cells were expanded with peptide pools and expanded clonotypes were subsequently identified by TCR sequencing. The convalescent patients' positive SARS-CoV-2 PCR tests were from March to December 2020, which was before the Alpha, Beta and Delta variants emerged in the United States. Each well held millions of PBMCs cultured in IMDM containing about 5% human AB serum and approximately 9.6 IU/ml IL-2, with roughly 10 ug/ml peptide pools added. Half of the culture medium was replaced with fresh IL-2-containing medium on days 3 and 7. After about nine days of culture, CD4+ T cells were isolated by negative selection with the EasySep CD4+ T cell isolation kit. Ficoll-Paque Plus gradient centrifugation was used to isolate PBMCs from whole blood, and the isolated PBMCs were then either used fresh or cryopreserved at -140C. In general, triplicate wells were set up for every culture condition.

The library was made by PCR. DNA from cultured CD4+ T cells was subjected to TCR sequencing with the Oncomine TCR Beta short-read assay at the Johns Hopkins FTIC core. The QIAamp micro DNA kit was used to extract genomic DNA from the cultured CD4+ T cells. Oncomine TCR Beta libraries made from cultured CD4+ T cells were pooled using unique dual indexes and sequenced on an Illumina iSeq 100. On the study's bioinformatics: Non-productive sequences were removed, and CDR3s that did not start with C, did not end with F or W, or were shorter than 7 amino acids were discarded. Antigen-specific clonotypes were identified with the MANAFEST web application by comparing peptide-stimulated wells with reference and other culture wells. Positive clones required FDR below 0.05, an odds ratio above 5, and productive frequency above 0.1% in at least two of three replicate wells. A clonotype was classed as cross-reactive if the clonotype showed significant expansion both in SARS-CoV-2 spike wells and in at least one common cold coronavirus spike condition. CDR3 homology was assessed with Levenshtein distances (stringdist) and unrooted phylogenetic trees (ape) in R version 3.6.1. TCRdb reanalyzed the raw reads on its own, using fastp at Q25 for trimming and MiXCR for clone calling, and kept in-frame beta chains. All rows with the same CDR3 protein become a single entry with the most common DNA and genes. V and J calls and clone size were set by TCRdb, not the authors. Across this sample there are fewer than 15,000 distinct CDR3 sequences, with 41% seen only once. The ten largest clones represent roughly 8.4% of the sample.

The rearrangement joined TRBV6-1 to TRBJ1-1; confidence is insufficient to name the D gene. The source is a human donor who had recovered from COVID-19. This specimen was CD4+ T cells from blood, cultured in vitro, taken after SARS-CoV-2 vaccination. The base sequence is TGTGCCAGCAGTGAAACGTACACTGAAGCTTTCTTT. This is translated as CASSETYTEAFF.